The source of this TCR beta chain is a study of regulatory and conventional T cells in RAG deficiency. Study-wide results and limits: Shannon entropy was markedly lower and Simpson indices higher in RAG-deficient patients than control T-cell subsets. In Omenn syndrome, Treg and Tconv repertoires overlapped >75%. Compared with controls, unique Treg TCR beta sequences dropped about 110-fold in Omenn syndrome and CID/AS.

With respect to this clone: Antigen specificity is unknown.

Germline V CDR1 and CDR2: KGHSH, LQKENI. V was cut by 4 bases and J by 4 bases, with 13 bases left in between. The CDR3 consists of 14 residues. Clones were read by immunoSEQ multiplex PCR, and TCRdb kept only the in-frame ones, dropping some. The data show 34,000 or so clones, around nine tenths seen once. In addition, the sample was reused for a study of regulatory T cells. That report adds: The primer mix had 52 TRBV and 13 TRBJ primers.

Sequenced sample: CD8+ T cells sorted from blood. This chain links TRBV18 with TRBJ2-5; D perhaps matches TRBD1 (8 bases). This clonotype was sampled from a human donor in good health. CDR3 residues: CASSRNRGGETQYF. The CDR3 DNA is TGTGCCAGCTCACGGAACAGGGGGGGAGAGACCCAGTACTTC.